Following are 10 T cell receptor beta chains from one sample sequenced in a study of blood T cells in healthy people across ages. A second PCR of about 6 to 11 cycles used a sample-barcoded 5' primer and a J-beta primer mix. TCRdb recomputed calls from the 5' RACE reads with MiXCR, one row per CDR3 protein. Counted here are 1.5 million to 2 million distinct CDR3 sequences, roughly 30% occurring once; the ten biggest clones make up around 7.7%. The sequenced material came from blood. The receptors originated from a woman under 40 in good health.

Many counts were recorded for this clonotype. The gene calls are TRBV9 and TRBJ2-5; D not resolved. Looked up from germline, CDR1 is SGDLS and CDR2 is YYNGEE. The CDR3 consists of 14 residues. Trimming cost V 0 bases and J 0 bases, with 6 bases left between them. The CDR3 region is CASSVVRYQETQYF. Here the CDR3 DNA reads TGTGCCAGCAGCGTAGTTAGGTACCAAGAGACCCAGTACTTC.

In DNA, the CDR3 is TGTGCCACCAGCATAGCTATTACAGGGTTTAGTTACGAGCAGTACTTC. Its protein product is CATSIAITGFSYEQYF. The J gene is TRBJ2-7, the V gene TRBV15; the D gene is possibly TRBD1 (6 bases). Trimming removed 4 bases at V and 4 bases at J, with 20 bases between. The CDR3 is 16 residues long. Germline V lookup: CDR1 LNHNV, CDR2 YYDKDF (reference sequence).

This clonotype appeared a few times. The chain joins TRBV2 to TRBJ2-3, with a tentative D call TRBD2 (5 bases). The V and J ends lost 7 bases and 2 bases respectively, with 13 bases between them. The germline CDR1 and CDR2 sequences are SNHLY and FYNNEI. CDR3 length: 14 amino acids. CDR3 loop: CASKQTMNTDTQYF. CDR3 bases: TGTGCCAGCAAGCAGACTATGAACACAGATACGCAGTATTTT.

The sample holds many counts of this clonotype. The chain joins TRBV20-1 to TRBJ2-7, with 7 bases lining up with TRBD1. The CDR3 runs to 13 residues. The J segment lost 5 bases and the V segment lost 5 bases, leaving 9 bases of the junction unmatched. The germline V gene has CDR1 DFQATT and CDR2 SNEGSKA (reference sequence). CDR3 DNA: TGCAGTGCTCCAAGACAGGGTAGGGACGAGCAGTACTTC. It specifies CSAPRQGRDEQYF.

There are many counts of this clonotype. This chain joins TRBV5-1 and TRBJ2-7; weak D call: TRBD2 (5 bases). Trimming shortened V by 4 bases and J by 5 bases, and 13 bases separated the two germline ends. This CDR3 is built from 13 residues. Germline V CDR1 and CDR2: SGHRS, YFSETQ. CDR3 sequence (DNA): TGCGCCAGCAGCCTAACTAGGGTGGACGAGCAGTACTTC. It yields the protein CASSLTRVDEQYF.

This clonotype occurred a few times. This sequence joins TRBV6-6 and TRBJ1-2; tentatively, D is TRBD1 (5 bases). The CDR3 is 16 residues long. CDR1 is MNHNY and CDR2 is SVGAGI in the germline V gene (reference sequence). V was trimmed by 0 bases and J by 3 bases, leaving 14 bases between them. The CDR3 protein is CASSYSTGAADYGYTF. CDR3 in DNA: TGTGCCAGCAGTTACTCGACTGGGGCAGCCGACTATGGCTACACCTTC.

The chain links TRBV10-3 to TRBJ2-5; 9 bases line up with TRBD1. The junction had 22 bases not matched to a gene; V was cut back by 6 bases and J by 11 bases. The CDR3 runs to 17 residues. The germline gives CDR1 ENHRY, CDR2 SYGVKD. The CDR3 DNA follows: TGTGCCATCAGCCAAGGACCCCGGACAGGGGCCTACAATGAGCAGTACTTC. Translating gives CAISQGPRTGAYNEQYF.

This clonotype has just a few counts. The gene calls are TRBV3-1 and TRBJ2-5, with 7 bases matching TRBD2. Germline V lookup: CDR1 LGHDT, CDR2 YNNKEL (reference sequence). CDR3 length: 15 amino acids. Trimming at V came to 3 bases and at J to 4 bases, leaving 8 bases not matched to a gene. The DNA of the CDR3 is TGTGCCAGCAGCCATCCAGCGGGGAATGGAGAGACCCAGTACTTC. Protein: CASSHPAGNGETQYF.

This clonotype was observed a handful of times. The CDR3 bases are TGTGCCTGGAGCCCACAGGGAGGGCAGCCCCAGCATTTT. Translation gives CAWSPQGGQPQHF. The chain joins TRBV30 to TRBJ1-5, with a possible D match to TRBD1 (6 bases). CDR3 length: 13 amino acids. Germline lookup yields CDR1 GTSNPN and CDR2 SVGIG (reference sequence). Deletions cut 3 bases from V and 7 bases from J, with 13 bases between.

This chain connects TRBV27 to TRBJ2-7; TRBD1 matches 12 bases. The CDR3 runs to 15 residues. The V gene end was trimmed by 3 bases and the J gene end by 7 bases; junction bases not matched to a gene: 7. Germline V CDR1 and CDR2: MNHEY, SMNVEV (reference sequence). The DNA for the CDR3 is TGTGCCAGCAGTTTCACCGGGACAGGGGGCAATGAGCAGTACTTC. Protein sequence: CASSFTGTGGNEQYF.